This TCR beta chain was captured by sequencing in a study of PD-L1 blockade in urothelial cancer. Time point: pretreatment peripheral blood. Each patient's cancer was a locally advanced or metastatic urothelial carcinoma. Pretreatment and on-treatment samples were taken, numbering 1 to 8 per patient. Repertoires were generated with immunoSEQ multiplex PCR, while TCRdb's copy carries only in-frame clones and drops some. The sample shows more than 85,000 clones, around 87% of them seen only once. Looked up from germline, CDR1 is SGHVS and CDR2 is FQNEAQ. V was pared by 5 bases and J by 3 bases, with 3 bases of the junction left unmatched. The CDR3 length is 13 residues.

The receptor comes from a man between 60 and 75 years old with urothelial cancer. This chain connects TRBV7-8 to TRBJ1-1; TRBD1 matches at 7 bases. Sequenced here: PBMCs, sampled around atezolizumab (anti-PD-L1) treatment. The CDR3 spells CASSPQGDTEAFF. CDR3 nucleotides: TGTGCCAGCAGCCCTCAGGGGGACACTGAAGCTTTCTTT.